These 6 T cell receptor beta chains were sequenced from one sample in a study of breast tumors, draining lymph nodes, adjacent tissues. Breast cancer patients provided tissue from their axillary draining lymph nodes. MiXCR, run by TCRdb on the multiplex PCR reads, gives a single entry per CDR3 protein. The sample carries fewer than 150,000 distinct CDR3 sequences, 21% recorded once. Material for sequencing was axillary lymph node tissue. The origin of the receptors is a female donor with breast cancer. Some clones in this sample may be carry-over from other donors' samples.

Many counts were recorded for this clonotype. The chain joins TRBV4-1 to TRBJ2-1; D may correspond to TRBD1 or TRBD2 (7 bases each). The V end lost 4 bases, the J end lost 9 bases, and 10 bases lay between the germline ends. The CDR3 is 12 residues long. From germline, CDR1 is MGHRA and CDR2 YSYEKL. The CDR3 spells CASSLRGGEQFF. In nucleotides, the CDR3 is TGCGCCAGCAGCCTCAGGGGGGGTGAGCAGTTCTTC.

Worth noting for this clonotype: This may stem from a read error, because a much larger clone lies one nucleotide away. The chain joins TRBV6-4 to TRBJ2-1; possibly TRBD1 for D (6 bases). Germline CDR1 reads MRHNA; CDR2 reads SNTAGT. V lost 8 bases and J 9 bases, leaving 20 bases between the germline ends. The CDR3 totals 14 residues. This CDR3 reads CASGWDTGFPEQFF. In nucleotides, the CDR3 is TGTGCCAGCGGTTGGGACACCGGCTTCCCTGAGCAGTTCTTC.

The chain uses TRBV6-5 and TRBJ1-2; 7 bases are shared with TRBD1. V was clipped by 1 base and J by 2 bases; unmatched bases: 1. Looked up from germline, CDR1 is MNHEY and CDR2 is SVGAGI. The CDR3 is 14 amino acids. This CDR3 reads CASSYLGQNYGYTF. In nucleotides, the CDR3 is TGTGCCAGCAGTTACTTGGGACAGAACTATGGCTACACCTTC.

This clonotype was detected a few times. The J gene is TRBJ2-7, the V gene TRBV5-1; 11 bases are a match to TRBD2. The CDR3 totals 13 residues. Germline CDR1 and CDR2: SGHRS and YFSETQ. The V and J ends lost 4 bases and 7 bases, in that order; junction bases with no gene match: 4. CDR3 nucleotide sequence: TGCGCCAGCAGCGGACTAGCGGGTTTTGAGCAGTACTTC. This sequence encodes CASSGLAGFEQYF.

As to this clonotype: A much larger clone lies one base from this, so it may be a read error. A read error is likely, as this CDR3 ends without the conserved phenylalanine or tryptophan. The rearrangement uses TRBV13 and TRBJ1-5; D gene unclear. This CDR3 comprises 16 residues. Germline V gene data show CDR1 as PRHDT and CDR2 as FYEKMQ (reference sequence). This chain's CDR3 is CASSLVQDHSNQPQHI. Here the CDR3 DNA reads TGTGCCAGCAGTTTAGTCCAAGACCATAGCAATCAGCCCCAGCATATT.

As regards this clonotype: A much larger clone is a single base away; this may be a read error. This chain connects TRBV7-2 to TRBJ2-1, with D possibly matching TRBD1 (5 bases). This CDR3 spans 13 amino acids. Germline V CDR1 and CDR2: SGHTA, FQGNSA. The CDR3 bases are TGTGCCAGCACCCTAGGGGCGTACAATGAGCGGTTCTTC. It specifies CASTLGAYNERFF.